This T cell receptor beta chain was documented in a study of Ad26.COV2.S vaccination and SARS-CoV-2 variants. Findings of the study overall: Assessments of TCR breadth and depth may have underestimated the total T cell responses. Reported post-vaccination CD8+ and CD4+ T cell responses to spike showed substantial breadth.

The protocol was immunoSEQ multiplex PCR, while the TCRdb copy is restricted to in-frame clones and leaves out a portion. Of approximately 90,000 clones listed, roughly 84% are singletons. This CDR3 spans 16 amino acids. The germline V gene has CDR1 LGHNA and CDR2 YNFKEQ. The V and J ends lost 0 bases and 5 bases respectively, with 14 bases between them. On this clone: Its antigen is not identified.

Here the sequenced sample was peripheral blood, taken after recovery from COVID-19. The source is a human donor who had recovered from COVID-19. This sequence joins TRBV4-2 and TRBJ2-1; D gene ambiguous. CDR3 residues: CASSQEGLGSHNEQFF. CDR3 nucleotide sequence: TGTGCCAGCAGCCAAGAAGGTTTGGGTTCCCACAATGAGCAGTTCTTC.